This T cell receptor (beta chain) was identified in a study of T cell responses to AZD1222 COVID-19 vaccine. This CDR3 spans 15 amino acids. Trimming left V 6 bases short and J 6 bases short, with 20 bases between. Germline V gene lookup returns CDR1 SEHNR and CDR2 FQNEAQ (reference sequence). Using immunoSEQ multiplex PCR, the repertoire was profiled, and TCRdb retains in-frame clones only, with some absent. Of 160,000 or so clones listed, around nine tenths are singletons. In the case of this clone: Its matching antigen is unknown.

Study outcomes and limitations: The breadth and depth of Spike-specific TCRs increased once two AZD1222 doses had been given.

This chain connects TRBV7-9 to TRBJ1-2; a possible D gene is TRBD1 (6 bases). The sequenced sample was peripheral blood, obtained on day 0 of AZD1222 vaccination. The sequence came from an adult in good health. CDR3: CASSHHRDAPNGYTF. CDR3 nucleotides: TGTGCCAGCAGTCACCACAGGGACGCGCCCAATGGCTACACCTTC.